This T cell receptor (beta chain) was recovered during a study of OX40 agonist ivuxolimab in advanced cancers. On the study more broadly: Age averaged around 54 years (range about 23 to 85), and roughly 80% were male.

Patients with a history of autoimmune disease or on systemic immunosuppression were excluded. About this clone: What it recognizes is unknown.

Study-wide results and limits: CD4+ T cells averaged fewer expanded clones than CD8+ T cells.

Only in-frame clones appear in the TCRdb table, and some are missing; sequencing was by immunoSEQ multiplex PCR. The sample lists tens of thousands of clones; about 89% were seen once. V lost 0 bases, J lost 0 bases, and 10 bases lay in between. The CDR3 runs to 15 residues. The germline CDR1 and CDR2 sequences are SGHNT and YYREEE (reference sequence). The V gene is TRBV5-4, the J gene TRBJ2-7; D uncertain. Sequenced here: CD4+ or CD8+ T cells sorted from blood, sampled in a trial of the OX40 agonist ivuxolimab. The clonotype was recovered from an adult with an advanced solid tumor such as melanoma, head and neck, liver or kidney cancer. DNA of the CDR3: TGTGCCAGCAGCTTGGCCCCGGGCTACTCCTACGAGCAGTACTTC. Its protein is CASSLAPGYSYEQYF.